This TCR beta chain originates from a study of cytomegalovirus exposure and HLA in healthy donors. The study ran its PCR with 60 Vbeta and 13 Jbeta primers. Method: immunoSEQ multiplex PCR; TCRdb's copy keeps in-frame clones and lacks some. Here the sample spans about 96,000 clones, roughly 79% being singletons. The CDR3 is made up of 15 amino acids. Per the germline V gene, CDR1 is SGHVS and CDR2 is FQNEAQ. V dropped 9 bases and J dropped 3; count of bases not matched to a gene: 11. The sequence derives from a female donor in good health and CMV-seropositive. V gene TRBV7-8 combines with J gene TRBJ2-1; TRBD2 matches at 7 bases. Sample: PBMCs. The CDR3 loop is CASSLWTSIYNEQFF. CDR3 DNA: TGTGCCAGTTCGTTATGGACTAGTATCTACAATGAGCAGTTCTTC.